This TCR beta chain comes out of a study of OX40 agonist ivuxolimab in advanced cancers. Sequencing was performed with immunoSEQ multiplex PCR; in TCRdb, only in-frame clones are kept and a portion is missing. The top ten hold 0.48% of the sample, which has more than 80,000 clones, less than 95% seen once. CDR1 and CDR2 (germline): SNHLY, FYNNEI. There are 15 residues in the CDR3. The J segment lost 5 bases and the V segment lost 3 bases, leaving 7 bases of the junction unmatched. This receptor was identified in an adult with an advanced solid tumor such as melanoma, head and neck, liver or kidney cancer. This chain links TRBV2 with TRBJ2-5; 9 bases line up with TRBD2. The sample in question was CD4+ or CD8+ T cells sorted from blood, obtained in a trial of the OX40 agonist ivuxolimab. The DNA of the CDR3 is TGTGCCAGCAGTGATCCAGCGGGGGGCGCTGAGACCCAGTACTTC. Its translation is CASSDPAGGAETQYF. The full variable domain, with the rest looked up from reference TRBV2 and TRBJ2-5, is EPEVTQTPSHQVTQMGQEVILRCVPISNHLYFYWYRQILGQKVEFLVSFYNNEISEKSEIFDDQFSVERPDGSNFTLKIRSTKLEDSAMYFCASSDPAGGAETQYFGPGTRLLVL.